This paragraph covers one TCR beta chain sequence. TCRdb used MiXCR to reprocess the 5' RACE reads, holding one entry per CDR3 protein. The repertoire holds about 620,000 distinct CDR3 sequences, around 17% seen once, with around 12% in the top ten. This sample stems from a study of T-cell memory formation after mild COVID-19. From germline, CDR1 is DFQATT and CDR2 SNEGSKA (reference sequence). CDR3 length: 14 amino acids. V was cut by 6 bases and J by 4 bases, with 18 bases left in between. The sample taken for sequencing was PBMCs or a T cell subset sorted from them (not recorded which). The gene calls are TRBV20-1 and TRBJ1-1; the D gene is possibly TRBD1 (6 bases). The clonotype comes from an adult woman who had mild COVID-19 (a few samples of this study predate the infection). Cell type and time point are not known. CDR3 in DNA: TGCAGTGCGACGGAAGAGATAGGGGGCACTGAAGCTTTCTTT. This translates into CSATEEIGGTEAFF.